The 25 T cell receptor beta chains below were found in one sample sequenced in a study of Graves' ophthalmopathy and Graves' hyperthyroidism. TCR beta CDR3 regions were amplified from RNA transcripts. Investigators did first-round RT-PCR with HTBI primers, then second-round multiplex PCR. A single record per CDR3 protein comes from TCRdb applying MiXCR to the multiplex PCR reads. This sample carries just over 600,000 distinct CDR3 sequences, 22% of them seen once, and the ten largest clones take more than 5.5%. Sequences were obtained from peripheral blood. These receptors were collected from a woman aged 18-30 years with stable Graves' hyperthyroidism. Some clones in this sample may be carry-over from other donors' samples.

This clonotype came up many times. CDR3 DNA sequence: TGTGCCAGCAGTGTAGGATGGGAGGCCCAGTACTTC. It yields the protein CASSVGWEAQYF. This chain joins TRBV2 and TRBJ2-5; a possible D gene is TRBD2 (6 bases). CDR1 SNHLY and CDR2 FYNNEI come from the germline V gene. V was trimmed by 4 bases and J by 9 bases, leaving 12 bases between them. The CDR3 has 12 residues. The whole variable domain, remainder taken from reference TRBV2 and TRBJ2-5, is EPEVTQTPSHQVTQMGQEVILRCVPISNHLYFYWYRQILGQKVEFLVSFYNNEISEKSEIFDDQFSVERPDGSNFTLKIRSTKLEDSAMYFCASSVGWEAQYFGPGTRLLVL.

There are many counts of this clonotype. The V call is TRBV20-1, the J call TRBJ1-5; 7 bases agree with TRBD1. The CDR3 loop spans 18 amino acids. The germline V gene encodes CDR1 DFQATT and CDR2 SNEGSKA (reference sequence). The ends lost 0 bases at V and 0 bases at J; junction bases unmatched: 11. CDR3 DNA: TGCAGTGCTAGAGATGATGGGTACAGGGGTTATAGCAATCAGCCCCAGCATTTT. Its translation is CSARDDGYRGYSNQPQHF.

This clonotype was counted ten times or more. This chain links TRBV6-1 with TRBJ1-2; D ambiguous. The CDR3 runs 14 residues. The V gene's germline CDR1 is MNHNS and CDR2 SASEGT. Trimming shortened V by 1 base and J by 8 bases, and 14 bases separated the two germline ends. The chain's CDR3 is CASSEEHGPRGYTF. CDR3 nucleotides: TGTGCCAGCAGTGAAGAACATGGTCCGAGGGGCTACACCTTC.

This clonotype occurred once. This likely comes from a read error, as the CDR3 has no conserved phenylalanine or tryptophan at its end. The V gene is TRBV29-1, the J gene TRBJ2-2, with D possibly being TRBD1 (5 bases). There are 15 residues in the CDR3. In germline, CDR1 is SQVTM, CDR2 ANQGSEA. Trimming removed 4 bases from V and 0 bases from J, with 12 bases in between. CDR3 coding DNA: TGCAGCGTTGGCCCAGGGCTTACGAACACCGGGGAGCTGTTTTAT. It codes for CSVGPGLTNTGELFY.

This clonotype was detected many times. The chain uses TRBV20-1 and TRBJ2-7; 10 bases align to TRBD1. The CDR3 contains 14 residues. J was trimmed by 5 bases and V by 5 bases; bases with no gene match: 9. CDR1 is DFQATT and CDR2 is SNEGSKA in the germline V gene (reference sequence). The DNA for the CDR3 is TGCAGTGCTTCGGCCGGGACAGGGGTCCACGAGCAGTACTTC. This gives the protein CSASAGTGVHEQYF.

This clonotype was seen at least ten times. V usage is TRBV6-5 and J usage is TRBJ2-7, with D uncertain. This CDR3 is built from 15 residues. Germline CDR1 MNHEY, CDR2 SVGAGI. Trimming stripped 2 bases from V and 2 bases from J, with 13 bases between. This CDR3 reads CASSYTLGPTYEQYF. CDR3 DNA: TGTGCCAGCAGTTACACCCTAGGACCGACCTACGAGCAGTACTTC.

On this clonotype: A read error is likely, as this CDR3 ends without the conserved phenylalanine or tryptophan. The chain carries TRBV5-1 and TRBJ2-5, with D perhaps matching TRBD1 (6 bases). Per germline, CDR1 SGHRS and CDR2 YFSETQ. V lost 0 bases and J lost 5, with 14 bases in between. The CDR3 sequence is 15 residues long. The CDR3 coding sequence is TGCGCCAGCAGCTTGGAGGGACAATCCCAGGAGACCCAGTACCTC. Translated, it gives CASSLEGQSQETQYL.

This chain links TRBV28 with TRBJ1-5; 9 bases are shared with TRBD1. Germline CDR1 and CDR2: MDHEN and SYDVKM. Unmatched junction bases numbered 7, after V lost 3 bases and J lost 7 bases. The CDR3 runs 15 residues. The CDR3 coding sequence is TGTGCCAGCAGTTTCATTTACAGGGGGCGGCAGCCCCAGCATTTT. Its translation: CASSFIYRGRQPQHF.

This clonotype occurred a few times. V is TRBV30 and J is TRBJ2-2; D remains ambiguous. Per the germline V gene, CDR1 is GTSNPN and CDR2 is SVGIG (reference sequence). V lost 0 bases to trimming and J lost 4 bases, with 9 bases between them. The CDR3 totals 14 residues. CDR3 in amino acids: CAWSVGAFTGELFF. The CDR3 DNA is TGTGCCTGGAGTGTCGGAGCCTTCACCGGGGAGCTGTTTTTT.

This clonotype was seen at least ten times. The chain joins TRBV19 to TRBJ1-5; 8 bases are a match to TRBD1. Germline CDR1 and CDR2: LNHDA and SQIVND (reference sequence). V lost 6 bases and J lost 4; bases outside the gene matches: 2. This CDR3 spans 13 amino acids. The DNA for the CDR3 is TGTGCCAGTAGGGACAGGGAGAATCAGCCCCAGCATTTT. As protein: CASRDRENQPQHF.

This chain links TRBV29-1 with TRBJ2-7; 7 bases align to TRBD1. Germline V gives CDR1 SQVTM, CDR2 ANQGSEA. With V trimmed by 4 bases and J by 2 bases, 8 bases remained unmatched. The CDR3 is made up of 14 amino acids. CDR3 bases: TGCAGCGTTGGTGGGACAGTGGAGACCTACGAGCAGTACTTC. Translated: CSVGGTVETYEQYF.

This clonotype came up many times. The chain is built from TRBV11-2 and TRBJ1-1; a weak D match, TRBD1 (5 bases). The CDR3 spans 16 residues. V lost 5 bases, J lost 1 base, and 17 bases lay in between. CDR1 and CDR2 (germline): SGHAT, FQNNGV. The CDR3 region has the DNA TGTGCCAGCAGCCCGGGGGGGTCTCGGAGGAACACTGAAGCTTTCTTT. This codes for CASSPGGSRRNTEAFF.

A few counts support this clonotype. This sequence may be a read error, since a much larger clone differs from it by one base. The rearrangement uses TRBV6-1 and TRBJ1-1, with TRBD1 identical over 12 bases. The CDR3 contains 16 residues. The V gene's germline CDR1 is MNHNS and CDR2 SASEGT. CDR3 in amino acids: CASSQGQGAGNTEACF. For the CDR3, the DNA is TGTGCCAGCAGTCAGGGACAGGGGGCCGGGAACACTGAAGCTTGCTTT.

This chain links TRBV9 with TRBJ2-2; D gene ambiguous. Germline values: CDR1 SGDLS, CDR2 YYNGEE. This CDR3 has 14 amino acids. Between the trimmed V and J ends, which lost 0 bases and 5 bases, there was a span of 8 bases. The CDR3 bases are TGTGCCAGCAGCGTAGAAGTACGTACCGGGGAGCTGTTTTTT. It specifies CASSVEVRTGELFF. The full variable domain, rest sourced from reference TRBV9 and TRBJ2-2, is DSGVTQTPKHLITATGQRVTLRCSPRSGDLSVYWYQQSLDQGLQFLIQYYNGEERAKGNILERFSAQQFPDLHSELNLSSLELGDSALYFCASSVEVRTGELFFGEGSRLTVL.

The sample holds many counts of this clonotype. The rearrangement joins TRBV6-1 to TRBJ2-7, with D tentatively TRBD1 (6 bases). Germline loops: CDR1 MNHNS, CDR2 SASEGT. The CDR3 is 14 amino acids. The V and J ends lost 6 bases and 2 bases respectively, with 14 bases between them. CDR3 sequence reads: CASRIQGRAYEQYF. The DNA of the CDR3 is TGTGCCAGCAGAATCCAGGGGCGAGCCTACGAGCAGTACTTC.

The gene calls are TRBV27 and TRBJ2-7, with TRBD2 identical over 9 bases. V dropped 0 bases and J dropped 3; count of bases not matched to a gene: 6. Germline V gives CDR1 MNHEY, CDR2 SMNVEV (reference sequence). The CDR3 sequence is 16 residues long. CDR3 DNA: TGTGCCAGCAGTTTATCCCGGCTAGCGGGGAACTACGAGCAGTACTTC. This codes for CASSLSRLAGNYEQYF.

CDR3 sequence reads: CASTNPGAGETQYF. In DNA form, the CDR3 reads TGTGCCAGCACCAACCCGGGGGCGGGTGAGACCCAGTACTTC. The chain carries TRBV2 and TRBJ2-5, with D perhaps assigned TRBD1 or TRBD2 (6 bases each). CDR3 size: 14 residues. The ends were cut back, 7 bases at V and 5 bases at J, with 17 bases in the middle. The germline gives CDR1 SNHLY, CDR2 FYNNEI.

This clonotype was recorded at least ten times. The chain is built from TRBV12-3 or TRBV12-4 and TRBJ1-1; D perhaps matches TRBD1 (5 bases). Trimming stripped 10 bases from V and 10 bases from J, with 13 bases between. This CDR3 contains 10 residues. CDR3 DNA: TGTGCCACCGGACACCGCGGAGCTTTCTTT. Protein: CATGHRGAFF.

This clonotype has more than one count but fewer than ten. The rearrangement links TRBV11-1 to TRBJ2-2, with 7 bases matching TRBD2. With 1 base clipped from V and 5 bases from J, the junction kept 10 bases outside the gene matches. CDR1 is SGHAT, CDR2 FQDESV, per germline (reference sequence). The CDR3 sequence is 17 residues long. The CDR3 sequence: CASSLVPSGERTGELFF. CDR3 DNA: TGTGCCAGCAGCTTAGTTCCCAGCGGGGAAAGAACCGGGGAGCTGTTTTTT.

This clonotype has more than one count but fewer than ten. V and J are TRBV11-1 and TRBJ2-7; 8 bases line up with TRBD1. V was clipped by 6 bases and J by 3 bases; unmatched bases: 10. CDR1 and CDR2 from the germline V gene are SGHAT and FQDESV (reference sequence). The CDR3 covers 15 residues. CDR3 protein: CASSGRDRTFYEQYF. The CDR3 nucleotides read TGTGCCAGCAGTGGCCGGGACAGGACTTTCTACGAGCAGTACTTC.

This clonotype was detected many times. The V and J genes are TRBV29-1 and TRBJ2-4, with TRBD1 identical over 7 bases. With 5 bases clipped from V and 5 bases from J, the junction kept 6 bases outside the gene matches. Germline V gives CDR1 SQVTM, CDR2 ANQGSEA. The CDR3 has 13 amino acids. Written as DNA, the CDR3 is TGCAGCGTTCAGGACAGGCGTGAAAACATTCAGTACTTC. The encoded protein is CSVQDRRENIQYF.

There are many counts of this clonotype. The chain couples TRBV11-2 to TRBJ2-7; D gene unclear. The CDR3 is 12 residues long. Per germline, CDR1 SGHAT and CDR2 FQNNGV. Trimming took 5 bases from V and 5 from J, leaving 10 bases between them. This CDR3 reads CASSQPRHEQYF. CDR3 coding DNA: TGTGCCAGCAGCCAGCCTCGGCACGAGCAGTACTTC.

This clonotype was seen many times. The rearrangement uses TRBV19 and TRBJ1-2, with 12 nucleotides matching TRBD1. The CDR3 runs 19 residues. The ends lost 5 bases at V and 0 bases at J; junction bases unmatched: 13. Looked up from germline, CDR1 is LNHDA and CDR2 is SQIVND (reference sequence). The CDR3 reads CASSVTGTGGEAPNYGYTF. For the CDR3, the DNA is TGTGCCAGTAGTGTCACCGGGACAGGGGGCGAAGCGCCTAACTATGGCTACACCTTC.

This clonotype was detected once. V is TRBV2 and J is TRBJ2-5, with D uncertain. The V end was cut by 7 bases, the J end by 0 bases, with 6 bases between. The CDR3 is made up of 12 amino acids. Germline CDR1 reads SNHLY; CDR2 reads FYNNEI. The CDR3 spells CASNYDQETQYF. The CDR3 coding sequence is TGTGCCAGCAACTATGACCAAGAGACCCAGTACTTC.

The chain combines TRBV25-1 with TRBJ2-5; D tentatively reads TRBD1 or TRBD2 (6 bases each). The CDR3 totals 15 residues. The germline V and J ends were trimmed by 2 bases and 2 bases, with 12 bases remaining between them. CDR1 is MGHDK, CDR2 SYGVNS, per germline. The chain's CDR3 is CASSEGAGQQETQYF. The DNA of the CDR3 is TGTGCCAGCAGTGAAGGGGCGGGACAACAAGAGACCCAGTACTTC. Supplemented by reference TRBV25-1 and TRBJ2-5, the full variable domain reads EADIYQTPRYLVIGTGKKITLECSQTMGHDKMYWYQQDPGMELHLIHYSYGVNSTEKGDLSSESTVSRIRTEHFPLTLESARPSHTSQYLCASSEGAGQQETQYFGPGTRLLVL.